This is a list of T cell receptor beta chains from one sample in a study of response to subunit inactivated influenza vaccine. TCRdb ran MiXCR on the RT-PCR reads and lists one entry per CDR3 protein. The sample shows 600,000 to 850,000 distinct CDR3 sequences, around 13% of them seen only once. Specimen: PBMCs from blood, collected roughly 2 weeks before vaccination. The receptors originated from a man aged 50-60 years who received an inactivated influenza vaccine. CDR3s include the opening cysteine and the closing phenylalanine or tryptophan. Each record gives: D gene, clone size, V gene, CDR3 protein. D genes are given only for firm matches. Only part of the rows carry a size: once, few, many, or a class if the clone is expanded.

d_gene: NA
abundance: NA
v_gene: TRBV2
CDR3aa: CASSKEGANVLTF

d_gene: NA
abundance: NA
v_gene: TRBV27
CDR3aa: CASSLRAGNTIYF

d_gene: TRBD2
abundance: few
v_gene: TRBV5-1
CDR3aa: CASSLGVSGESEQYF

d_gene: TRBD1
abundance: few
v_gene: TRBV11-2
CDR3aa: CASSPTGWDRAYNEQFF

d_gene: NA
abundance: many
v_gene: TRBV9
CDR3aa: CASSVEEGTYEQYF

d_gene: NA
abundance: many
v_gene: TRBV12-3/TRBV12-4
CDR3aa: CASSSLAAGNF

d_gene: NA
abundance: many
v_gene: TRBV4-3
CDR3aa: CASSQDLWRFYGYTF

d_gene: TRBD2
abundance: few
v_gene: TRBV5-5
CDR3aa: CASSLVLASILDTQYF

d_gene: NA
abundance: few
v_gene: TRBV6-5
CDR3aa: CASSYGIGRGTGTGELFF

d_gene: NA
abundance: few
v_gene: TRBV28
CDR3aa: CAYSGRDSYNEQFF

d_gene: TRBD1
abundance: few
v_gene: TRBV15
CDR3aa: CATSRVQGAVEQYF

d_gene: NA
abundance: many
v_gene: TRBV4-1
CDR3aa: CASSQEEDTDTQYF

d_gene: TRBD1
abundance: NA
v_gene: TRBV20-1
CDR3aa: CSAIRDRGNNEQFF

d_gene: TRBD2
abundance: few
v_gene: TRBV11-2
CDR3aa: CASSRTGLTYNEQFF

d_gene: TRBD2
abundance: few
v_gene: TRBV28
CDR3aa: CASTKGTSGRYEQYF

d_gene: NA
abundance: few
v_gene: TRBV7-3
CDR3aa: CASSRTSSVSSYNEQFF

d_gene: NA
abundance: many
v_gene: TRBV4-1
CDR3aa: CASSPRGANVLTF

d_gene: NA
abundance: few
v_gene: TRBV7-2
CDR3aa: CASSLYYDSYEQYF

d_gene: NA
abundance: once
v_gene: TRBV20-1
CDR3aa: CSARDYGITGPSGANVLTF

d_gene: NA
abundance: many
v_gene: TRBV12-3/TRBV12-4
CDR3aa: CASSPMGLNNEKLFF

d_gene: TRBD2
abundance: NA
v_gene: TRBV25-1
CDR3aa: CASARLAGTDTQYF

d_gene: NA
abundance: few
v_gene: TRBV10-3
CDR3aa: CAIRDNSQETQYF

d_gene: TRBD1
abundance: NA
v_gene: TRBV18
CDR3aa: CASSPGTGNWETQYF

d_gene: NA
abundance: few
v_gene: TRBV5-1
CDR3aa: CASSLGISGNPQVTQYF

d_gene: NA
abundance: once
v_gene: TRBV5-5
CDR3aa: CASSPTAITATQYF

d_gene: NA
abundance: NA
v_gene: TRBV29-1
CDR3aa: CSVLQGSTYEQYF

d_gene: NA
abundance: few
v_gene: TRBV3-1
CDR3aa: CASSQRPRDNEQFF

d_gene: TRBD2
abundance: few
v_gene: TRBV4-3
CDR3aa: CASSQGLASGRPPYNEQFF

d_gene: TRBD2
abundance: few
v_gene: TRBV29-1
CDR3aa: CSVRTSGGASYNEQFF

d_gene: NA
abundance: many
v_gene: TRBV6-2/TRBV6-3
CDR3aa: CASSYSQARYDQPQHF

d_gene: TRBD2
abundance: few
v_gene: TRBV5-1
CDR3aa: CASSPRTSGGTYEQYF

d_gene: NA
abundance: few
v_gene: TRBV12-3/TRBV12-4
CDR3aa: CASSAEGYEQFF

d_gene: NA
abundance: many
v_gene: TRBV24-1
CDR3aa: CATSDSMEPGELFF

d_gene: TRBD2
abundance: few
v_gene: TRBV25-1
CDR3aa: CASSGTSGPWEQYF

d_gene: TRBD1
abundance: NA
v_gene: TRBV7-2
CDR3aa: CASSLRPGTGTGQPQHF

d_gene: NA
abundance: few
v_gene: TRBV6-5
CDR3aa: CASSYSPEGYNEQFF

d_gene: NA
abundance: NA
v_gene: TRBV6-1
CDR3aa: CASSGWGAPDTQYF

d_gene: TRBD1
abundance: many
v_gene: TRBV5-6
CDR3aa: CASSLDNRGYEQYF

d_gene: TRBD1
abundance: NA
v_gene: TRBV19
CDR3aa: CASSIGGQGAPNEQFF

d_gene: TRBD2
abundance: few
v_gene: TRBV10-1
CDR3aa: CASSDAGGVNNEQFF

d_gene: NA
abundance: NA
v_gene: TRBV3-1
CDR3aa: CASSQDWGGYTF

d_gene: NA
abundance: NA
v_gene: TRBV9
CDR3aa: CASSATAPGTGELFF

d_gene: NA
abundance: few
v_gene: TRBV7-9
CDR3aa: CASSLRLDKTGETQYF